The 5 T cell receptor beta chains reported below all come from one sample, sequenced in a study of CD8 T cells in Susac syndrome. RNA in amounts of roughly 0.5 to 1 ug was reverse transcribed with random hexamers. TCRdb analysed the immunoSEQ multiplex PCR reads with MiXCR anew, one entry per CDR3 protein. The data contain fewer than 85,000 distinct CDR3 sequences, approximately 93% of them singletons. What was sequenced was CD8+ T cells from PBMCs. The receptors stem from a human donor with Susac syndrome.

The chain has TRBV7-8 and TRBJ2-3; a possible D gene is TRBD2 (5 bases). This CDR3 region has 13 residues. V shed 6 bases and J shed 6 bases, with 13 bases lying between them. CDR1 and CDR2 (germline): SGHVS, FQNEAQ. CDR3 residues: CASSIRGRDTQYF. Here the CDR3 DNA reads TGTGCCAGCAGTATTCGAGGGCGGGATACGCAGTATTTT.

The chain joins TRBV7-9 to TRBJ2-5; D tentatively fits TRBD1 or TRBD2 (6 bases each). The V gene lost 0 bases and the J gene lost 1 base, with 15 bases spanning the gap. Germline V CDR1 and CDR2: SEHNR, FQNEAQ (reference sequence). The CDR3 extends over 17 amino acids. This CDR3 reads CASSLANQGRPQETQYF. The CDR3 bases are TGTGCCAGCAGCTTAGCGAACCAGGGGAGGCCCCAAGAGACCCAGTACTTC.

This sequence joins TRBV7-9 and TRBJ2-5, with 10 bases matching TRBD1. In germline, CDR1 is SEHNR, CDR2 FQNEAQ (reference sequence). The V segment lost 5 bases and the J segment 3 bases; nucleotides outside the gene matches: 9. The CDR3 covers 16 residues. CDR3 protein: CASSLGGQGLEETQYF. In nucleotides, the CDR3 is TGTGCCAGCAGCCTGGGGGGACAGGGGTTGGAAGAGACCCAGTACTTC.

V usage is TRBV13 and J usage is TRBJ2-3; D unresolved. This CDR3 has 13 residues. The germline CDR1 and CDR2 sequences are PRHDT and FYEKMQ (reference sequence). Trimming took off 4 bases at V and 8 bases at J, with 13 bases between the two ends. CDR3 sequence reads: CASSSRLLSTQYF. The CDR3, as DNA: TGTGCCAGCAGCTCCCGACTCCTGTCTACGCAGTATTTT.

The CDR3 DNA sequence: TGCGCCAGCAGCCCTGCGGGTTGGGACATTCAGTACTTC. The encoded protein is CASSPAGWDIQYF. The V gene is TRBV4-1, the J gene TRBJ2-4, with D perhaps matching TRBD2 (5 bases). This CDR3 contains 13 residues. Germline V lookup: CDR1 MGHRA, CDR2 YSYEKL. V was cut by 4 bases and J by 8 bases, with 12 bases left in between.